A selection of T cell receptor beta chains follows, all from one sample in a study of T cells in pancreatic ductal adenocarcinoma. Generated by immunoSEQ multiplex PCR, the TCRdb table keeps only in-frame clones and is missing some. The repertoire holds approximately 5,000 clones, roughly 84% seen once, with about 6.1% in the top ten. What was sequenced was pancreatic tumor tissue. The receptor source for this set is a human donor with pancreatic ductal adenocarcinoma. Each CDR3 is given with its conserved first and last residue. The order of the fields is J gene, D gene, V gene, clone size, CDR3 protein, CDR3 DNA. D genes are given only for firm matches. Clone size, where shown, is once, few, many, or a class for clones that have expanded.

TRBJ2-3 | TRBD2 | TRBV11-2 | . | CASSLRLAGGPTDTQYF | TGTGCCAGCAGCTTGAGACTAGCGGGGGGCCCCACAGATACGCAGTATTTT
TRBJ2-1 | TRBD2 | TRBV4-3 | few | CASSQGPSGVRDDEQFF | TGCGCCAGCAGCCAAGGTCCTAGCGGGGTACGGGATGATGAGCAGTTCTTC
TRBJ2-7 | . | TRBV6-1 | . | CASSGAYEQYF | TGTGCCAGCAGTGGAGCCTACGAGCAGTACTTC
TRBJ1-2 | . | TRBV14 | few | CASSQDPTGNYGYTF | TGTGCCAGCAGCCAAGATCCCACAGGAAACTATGGCTACACCTTC
TRBJ1-4 | . | TRBV5-1 | . | CASSRGGFSGEKLFF | TGCGCCAGCAGTCGGGGGGGGTTCTCTGGAGAAAAACTGTTTTTT
TRBJ2-3 | TRBD2 | TRBV7-9 | . | CASSTGAGDSPQYF | TGTGCCAGCAGTACGGGAGCGGGGGACTCCCCGCAGTATTTT
TRBJ2-1 | . | TRBV4-3 | . | CASSQESPPGYEQFF | TGCGCCAGCAGCCAAGAATCCCCGCCAGGCTATGAGCAGTTCTTC
TRBJ2-7 | . | TRBV21-1 | . | CASSKGTAGSYEQYF | TGTGCCAGCAGCAAAGGCACAGCGGGAAGCTACGAGCAGTACTTC
TRBJ2-7 | . | TRBV7-6 | once | CASSLDPSSYEQYF | TGTGCCAGCAGCTTGGACCCGAGCTCCTACGAGCAGTACTTC
TRBJ2-5 | . | TRBV29-1 | . | CSVGSGPTETQYF | TGCAGCGTTGGAAGTGGACCGACGGAGACCCAGTACTTC
TRBJ1-5 | TRBD1 | TRBV18 | . | CASSLDWTGIHQPQHF | TGTGCCAGCTCACTAGATTGGACAGGGATCCATCAGCCCCAGCATTTT
TRBJ1-3 | . | TRBV21-1 | . | CASSKQGASGNTIYF | TGTGCCAGCAGCAAGCAGGGGGCGTCTGGAAACACCATATATTTT
TRBJ2-2 | . | TRBV6-5 | once | CASTKGQNTGELFF | TGTGCCAGCACCAAGGGACAGAACACCGGGGAGCTGTTTTTT
TRBJ1-1 | . | TRBV19 | . | CASSMVRNTEAFF | TGTGCCAGTAGTATGGTCAGGAACACTGAAGCTTTCTTT
TRBJ2-7 | TRBD1 | TRBV19 | . | CASSSVQGFTYEQYF | TGTGCCAGTAGTTCCGTACAGGGGTTTACCTACGAGCAGTACTTC
TRBJ1-2 | . | TRBV2 | . | CASSEQNYGYTF | TGTGCCAGCAGTGAACAGAACTATGGCTACACCTTC
TRBJ2-7 | TRBD1 | TRBV5-1 | few | CASSLGQVGQGAKEQYF | TGCGCCAGCAGCTTGGGCCAGGTGGGGCAGGGGGCCAAGGAGCAGTACTTC
TRBJ1-2 | . | TRBV19 | . | CASTSRGAWGGYTF | TGTGCCAGTACCTCAAGGGGGGCCTGGGGTGGCTACACCTTC
TRBJ2-2 | TRBD1 | TRBV7-3 | . | CASAGQGNTGELFF | TGTGCCAGCGCGGGACAGGGAAACACCGGGGAGCTGTTTTTT
TRBJ2-5 | TRBD2 | TRBV30 | . | CAWSGPSGGMMETQYF | TGTGCCTGGAGCGGACCTAGCGGTGGGATGATGGAGACCCAGTACTTC
TRBJ1-1 | . | TRBV11-1 | . | CASDSGGNGAEAFF | TGTGCCAGCGATTCTGGGGGGAATGGGGCTGAAGCTTTCTTT
TRBJ2-3 | TRBD2 | TRBV4-2 | . | CASSQEGLAGPDTQYF | TGTGCCAGCAGCCAAGAGGGACTAGCGGGGCCAGATACGCAGTATTTT
TRBJ2-3 | . | TRBV5-6 | . | CASSSRRGTQYF | TGTGCCAGCAGCTCCCGAAGGGGTACGCAGTATTTT
TRBJ1-1 | . | TRBV28 | . | CASSLLIQRKNTEAFF | TGTGCCAGCAGTTTATTGATCCAACGGAAGAACACTGAAGCTTTCTTT
TRBJ2-5 | TRBD1 | TRBV5-6 | . | CASSRQGGETQYF | TGTGCCAGCAGCCGACAGGGTGGCGAGACCCAGTACTTC
TRBJ2-5 | TRBD1 | TRBV9 | . | CASSLQGTGEETQYF | TGTGCCAGCAGCCTTCAAGGGACAGGGGAAGAGACCCAGTACTTC
TRBJ2-7 | . | TRBV5-1 | . | CASRLRGEISYEQYF | TGCGCCAGCAGACTCAGGGGAGAAATCTCCTACGAGCAGTACTTC
TRBJ2-3 | TRBD1 | TRBV5-1 | . | CASSLAGTGATDTQYF | TGCGCCAGCAGCTTGGCCGGGACAGGGGCAACAGATACGCAGTATTTT
TRBJ2-1 | TRBD2 | TRBV30 | . | CAWSLALAGVRNEQFF | TGTGCCTGGAGCCTGGCCTTAGCGGGGGTACGCAATGAGCAGTTCTTC